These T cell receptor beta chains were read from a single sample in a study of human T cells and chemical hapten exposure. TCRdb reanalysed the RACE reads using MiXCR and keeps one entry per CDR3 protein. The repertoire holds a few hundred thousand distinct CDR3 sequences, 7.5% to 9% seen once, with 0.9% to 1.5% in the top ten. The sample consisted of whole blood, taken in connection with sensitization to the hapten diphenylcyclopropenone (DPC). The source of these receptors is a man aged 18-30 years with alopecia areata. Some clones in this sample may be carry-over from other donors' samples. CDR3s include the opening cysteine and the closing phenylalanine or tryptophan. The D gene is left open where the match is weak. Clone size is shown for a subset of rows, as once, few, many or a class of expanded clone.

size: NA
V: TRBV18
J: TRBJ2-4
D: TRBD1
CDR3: CASSPGTVGNIQYF
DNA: TGTGCCAGCTCACCGGGGACAGTGGGAAACATTCAGTACTTC

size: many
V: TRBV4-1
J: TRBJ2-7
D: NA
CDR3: CASSQDVAGRRKSEQYF
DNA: TGCGCCAGCAGCCAAGATGTGGCGGGGCGAAGAAAAAGCGAGCAGTACTTC

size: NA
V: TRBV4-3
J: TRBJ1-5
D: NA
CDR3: CASSQVPLIPQHF
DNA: TGCGCCAGCAGCCAAGTCCCCTTAATTCCCCAGCATTTT

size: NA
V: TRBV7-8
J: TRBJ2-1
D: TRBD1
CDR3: CASSSHRGLNEQFF
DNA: TGTGCCAGCAGCTCCCACAGGGGGCTGAATGAGCAGTTCTTC

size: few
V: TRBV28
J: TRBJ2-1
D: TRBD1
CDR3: CASTISDRAPWHNEQFF
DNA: TGTGCCAGCACGATTTCGGACAGGGCCCCTTGGCACAATGAGCAGTTCTTC

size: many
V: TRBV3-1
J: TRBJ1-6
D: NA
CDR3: CASSQGVDNSPLHF
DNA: TGTGCCAGCAGCCAAGGGGTGGATAATTCACCCCTCCACTTT

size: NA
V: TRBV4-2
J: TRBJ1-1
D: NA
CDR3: CASSQDQSSMNTEAFF
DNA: TGTGCCAGCAGCCAAGATCAGAGTAGCATGAACACTGAAGCTTTCTTT

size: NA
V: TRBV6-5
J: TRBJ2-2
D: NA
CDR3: CASKSPGAGTGELFF
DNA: TGTGCCAGCAAATCTCCGGGGGCAGGCACCGGGGAGCTGTTTTTT

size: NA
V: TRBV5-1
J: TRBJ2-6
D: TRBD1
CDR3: CASRDRAGANVLTF
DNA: TGCGCCAGCAGGGACAGGGCTGGGGCCAACGTCCTGACTTTC

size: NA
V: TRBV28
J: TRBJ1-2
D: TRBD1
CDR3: CASSLIRTGGFGYTF
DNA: TGTGCCAGCAGTTTAATCAGGACAGGGGGCTTCGGCTACACCTTC

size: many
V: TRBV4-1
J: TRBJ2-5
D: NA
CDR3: CASSQGQETQYF
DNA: TGCGCCAGCAGCCAGGGTCAAGAGACCCAGTACTTC

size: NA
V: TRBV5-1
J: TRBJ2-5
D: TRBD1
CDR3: CASSVLRDSQETQYF
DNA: TGCGCCAGCAGCGTTCTTCGGGACAGCCAAGAGACCCAGTACTTC